One and the same sample provided the 15 T cell receptor beta chains below, sequenced in a study of blood T cell repertoires in COVID-19. This table comes from immunoSEQ multiplex PCR, and its TCRdb copy is limited to in-frame clones, with some not included. The sample has approximately 210,000 clones; around 80% are singletons. Material for sequencing was peripheral blood. The receptor source for this set is a woman aged 40-49 years with acute or convalescent COVID-19.

The chain uses TRBV19 and TRBJ2-3; 11 nucleotides match TRBD2. Per the germline V gene, CDR1 is LNHDA and CDR2 is SQIVND (reference sequence). The CDR3 contains 15 residues. V gave up 5 bases and J gave up 4 bases; unmatched junction bases: 5. The CDR3 sequence: CASSVLAGVADTQYF. The CDR3 DNA is TGTGCCAGTAGTGTACTAGCGGGAGTGGCAGATACGCAGTATTTT.

The rearrangement uses TRBV6-1 and TRBJ1-2; D unresolved. Per the germline V gene, CDR1 is MNHNS and CDR2 is SASEGT. This CDR3 spans 15 amino acids. The V gene lost 2 bases and the J gene lost 0 bases, with 10 bases spanning the gap. For the CDR3, the DNA is TGTGCCAGCAGTGAAATATCTATAGCTAACTATGGCTACACCTTC. Its translation is CASSEISIANYGYTF.

This clone was counted between two and nine times. The J gene is TRBJ2-3, the V gene TRBV9; TRBD1 is a possible D gene (5 bases). Germline V CDR1 and CDR2: SGDLS, YYNGEE. The CDR3 is 16 amino acids. V lost 5 bases to trimming and J lost 4 bases, with 20 bases between them. CDR3 sequence: CASSSPKGILSDTQYF. CDR3 DNA: TGTGCCAGCAGTAGCCCAAAGGGGATCCTGTCAGATACGCAGTATTTT.

Of note for this clone: The germline gene is not matched at one end of the junction; a read error may be the cause. The chain recombines TRBV19 with TRBJ1-2, with D perhaps matching TRBD1 (6 bases). The CDR3 is 15 residues long. Germline lookup yields CDR1 LNHDA and CDR2 SQIVND (reference sequence). The CDR3 sequence: CASSIRGAVPYSYTF. The DNA for the CDR3 is TGTGCCAGTAGTATTCGGGGGGCTGTTCCCTATAGCTACACCTTC.

This chain links TRBV2 with TRBJ1-6; 9 bases fit TRBD1. The V and J ends lost 6 bases and 7 bases, in that order; junction bases with no gene match: 4. Germline V gene sequence: CDR1 SNHLY, CDR2 FYNNEI. The CDR3 has 14 amino acids. The CDR3 region has the DNA TGTGCCAGCAGACCCGGGACAGGGAATTCACCCCTCCACTTT. The encoded protein is CASRPGTGNSPLHF.

This clone showed up just a few times. The chain links TRBV28 to TRBJ1-6; D ambiguous. The CDR3 runs 14 residues. Between the trimmed V and J ends, which lost 1 base and 10 bases, there was a span of 11 bases. Germline CDR1 and CDR2: MDHEN and SYDVKM. The DNA of the CDR3 is TGTGCCAGCAGTTTATACCCGTCGGGATCACCCCTCCACTTT. It is translated as CASSLYPSGSPLHF.

The rearrangement uses TRBV21-1 and TRBJ1-2. TRBV21-1 is listed as a pseudogene. The CDR3 is made up of 13 amino acids. DNA for the CDR3: TGTGCCAGCCGGCGGGGGATAAACTATGGCTACACCTTC. Its translation is CASRRGINYGYTF.

V gene TRBV5-1 combines with J gene TRBJ2-7; TRBD2 might be the D (5 bases). Germline CDR1 is SGHRS and CDR2 is YFSETQ. The CDR3 contains 13 residues. Trimming left V 2 bases short and J 7 bases short, with 13 bases between. The CDR3 sequence is CASSFLASGEQYF. The CDR3 coding sequence is TGCGCCAGCAGCTTCCTAGCATCTGGTGAGCAGTACTTC.

J is TRBJ2-1 and V is TRBV9; TRBD2 agrees at 13 bases. With 6 bases clipped from V and 0 bases from J, the junction kept 12 bases outside the gene matches. There are 19 residues in the CDR3. Germline V gene data show CDR1 as SGDLS and CDR2 as YYNGEE. CDR3 protein: CASTPGLAGRTISYNEQFF. The CDR3 DNA sequence: TGTGCCAGCACCCCGGGACTAGCGGGGCGCACCATCTCCTACAATGAGCAGTTCTTC.

The genes are TRBV30 and TRBJ2-3; TRBD1 agrees at 10 bases. The V segment lost 4 bases and the J segment 5 bases; nucleotides outside the gene matches: 6. CDR1 is GTSNPN, CDR2 SVGIG, per germline (reference sequence). The CDR3 has 14 residues. CDR3 nucleotide sequence: TGTGCCTGGACCCGACAGGGGGCGGGAGATACGCAGTATTTT. Residues: CAWTRQGAGDTQYF.

The genes are TRBV19 and TRBJ1-2; D unresolved. Germline V lookup: CDR1 LNHDA, CDR2 SQIVND (reference sequence). Between the trimmed V and J ends, which lost 10 bases and 0 bases, there was a span of 15 bases. The CDR3 runs 14 residues. This CDR3 is CATKRLNSNYGYTF. CDR3 in DNA: TGTGCCACCAAGCGGCTTAATTCTAACTATGGCTACACCTTC.

The chain has TRBV18 and TRBJ2-7; D perhaps matches TRBD2 (6 bases). Trimming took off 2 bases at V and 5 bases at J, with 16 bases between the two ends. The CDR3 has 15 amino acids. CDR1 and CDR2 from the germline V gene are KGHSH and LQKENI. This CDR3 is CASSPNRESSHEQYF. The DNA of the CDR3 is TGTGCCAGCTCACCAAATCGGGAGTCTTCGCACGAGCAGTACTTC. Full variable domain (missing parts from reference TRBV18 and TRBJ2-7): NAGVMQNPRHLVRRRGQEARLRCSPMKGHSHVYWYRQLPEEGLKFMVYLQKENIIDESGMPKERFSAEFPKEGPSILRIQQVVRGDSAAYFCASSPNRESSHEQYFGPGTRLTVT.

The chain employs TRBV19 and TRBJ1-2; D is perhaps TRBD1 (5 bases). Germline values: CDR1 LNHDA, CDR2 SQIVND (reference sequence). V was pared by 6 bases and J by 7 bases, with 18 bases between. The CDR3 runs to 14 residues. This CDR3 reads CASSKSRQGGGYTF. The DNA for the CDR3 is TGTGCCAGTAGCAAATCTCGGCAGGGAGGTGGCTACACCTTC. Based on the CDR3 plus reference TRBV19 and TRBJ1-2, the full variable domain is DGGITQSPKYLFRKEGQNVTLSCEQNLNHDAMYWYRQDPGQGLRLIYYSQIVNDFQKGDIAEGYSVSREKKESFPLTVTSAQKNPTAFYLCASSKSRQGGGYTFGSGTRLTVV.

J is TRBJ1-6 and V is TRBV4-3; a possible D gene is TRBD1 (5 bases). Trimming stripped 4 bases from V and 6 bases from J, with 13 bases between. The germline V gene encodes CDR1 LGHNA and CDR2 YSLEER. The CDR3 covers 15 residues. CDR3 DNA: TGCGCCAGCAGCCCCACTCAGGGTCGTAATTCACCCCTCCACTTT. Translated, it gives CASSPTQGRNSPLHF.

CDR3 residues: CASSAGSGTEAFF. The CDR3 DNA is TGTGCCAGCAGCGCAGGCTCGGGGACTGAAGCTTTCTTT. This rearrangement joins TRBV11-2 to TRBJ1-1; no definite D call. V was pared by 5 bases and J by 5 bases, with 12 bases between. In germline, CDR1 is SGHAT, CDR2 FQNNGV. The CDR3 has 13 amino acids.